Listed below are T cell receptor beta chains from one sample, sequenced in a study of blood T cell repertoires in COVID-19. TCRdb keeps only in-frame clones here, not all; method: immunoSEQ multiplex PCR. The sample holds tens of thousands of clones, roughly four fifths seen once. Sample: peripheral blood. The receptors were sampled from a human donor in a cohort sampled during active COVID-19. Each CDR3 is given with its conserved first and last residue. A D gene is named only where the DNA matches it firmly. For some rows the clone size is stated as once, few or many, or as a class when expanded; others skip it.

v_call: TRBV7-8; d_call: -; cdr3_length: 15; j_call: TRBJ2-7; clone_size: -; cdr3_aa: CASSLALGREHEQYF; cdr3_nt: TGTGCCAGCAGCTTAGCCTTGGGCAGGGAACACGAGCAGTACTTC
v_call: TRBV4-1; d_call: -; cdr3_length: 14; j_call: TRBJ2-7; clone_size: -; cdr3_aa: CASSPTQVGEEQYF; cdr3_nt: TGCGCCAGCAGCCCAACACAGGTAGGCGAGGAGCAGTACTTC
v_call: TRBV2; d_call: -; cdr3_length: 18; j_call: TRBJ2-6; clone_size: -; cdr3_aa: CATRSGHPERSGANVLTF; cdr3_nt: TGTGCCACCCGATCAGGACACCCAGAACGCTCTGGGGCCAACGTCCTGACTTTC
v_call: TRBV27; d_call: -; cdr3_length: 12; j_call: TRBJ2-2; clone_size: -; cdr3_aa: CASSALTGELFF; cdr3_nt: TGTGCCAGCAGTGCGTTGACCGGGGAGCTGTTTTTT
v_call: TRBV9; d_call: TRBD1; cdr3_length: 14; j_call: TRBJ1-6; clone_size: -; cdr3_aa: CASSGDRINSPLHF; cdr3_nt: TGTGCCAGCAGCGGGGACAGAATTAATTCACCCCTCCACTTT
v_call: TRBV10-3; d_call: -; cdr3_length: 11; j_call: TRBJ2-7; clone_size: -; cdr3_aa: CATGSSYEQYF; cdr3_nt: TGTGCCACGGGGAGCTCCTACGAGCAGTACTTC
v_call: TRBV19; d_call: TRBD1; cdr3_length: 13; j_call: TRBJ1-5; clone_size: -; cdr3_aa: CASTDRGKQPQHF; cdr3_nt: TGTGCCAGTACAGACAGGGGAAAACAGCCCCAGCATTTT
v_call: TRBV7-2; d_call: TRBD2; cdr3_length: 14; j_call: TRBJ2-3; clone_size: -; cdr3_aa: CASSASGNTNTQYF; cdr3_nt: TGTGCCAGCAGCGCTAGCGGCAATACTAATACGCAGTATTTT
v_call: TRBV7-8; d_call: -; cdr3_length: 14; j_call: TRBJ1-1; clone_size: -; cdr3_aa: CASSQASPRGIAFF; cdr3_nt: TGTGCCAGCAGCCAAGCTAGTCCTCGGGGGATAGCTTTCTTT
v_call: TRBV20-1; d_call: -; cdr3_length: 13; j_call: TRBJ2-7; clone_size: -; cdr3_aa: CSASSPGVNEQYF; cdr3_nt: TGCAGTGCTAGTTCCCCAGGGGTAAACGAGCAGTACTTC
v_call: TRBV6-4; d_call: -; cdr3_length: 15; j_call: TRBJ1-6; clone_size: -; cdr3_aa: CASSDSAENNSPLHF; cdr3_nt: TGTGCCAGCAGTGACTCGGCAGAAAACAATTCACCCCTCCACTTT
v_call: TRBV6-5; d_call: TRBD1; cdr3_length: 15; j_call: TRBJ1-5; clone_size: once; cdr3_aa: CASSPRGVGEQPQHF; cdr3_nt: TGTGCCAGCAGCCCCAGGGGGGTCGGGGAGCAGCCCCAGCATTTT
v_call: TRBV7-3; d_call: TRBD2; cdr3_length: 16; j_call: TRBJ2-3; clone_size: -; cdr3_aa: CASSLYGGTRADTQYF; cdr3_nt: TGTGCCAGCAGCTTATATGGAGGGACTAGGGCAGATACGCAGTATTTT
v_call: TRBV29-1; d_call: TRBD1; cdr3_length: 14; j_call: TRBJ1-2; clone_size: -; cdr3_aa: CSVALAGQGGGYTF; cdr3_nt: TGCAGCGTTGCCCTAGCCGGACAGGGGGGCGGCTACACCTTC
v_call: TRBV5-5; d_call: TRBD1; cdr3_length: 13; j_call: TRBJ1-2; clone_size: -; cdr3_aa: CASSSGTDFGYTF; cdr3_nt: TGTGCCAGCAGCTCCGGGACAGACTTTGGCTACACCTTC
v_call: TRBV6-5; d_call: TRBD1; cdr3_length: 15; j_call: TRBJ1-2; clone_size: -; cdr3_aa: CASRKQGAFDYGYTF; cdr3_nt: TGTGCCAGCAGGAAACAGGGGGCCTTTGACTATGGCTACACCTTC
v_call: TRBV2; d_call: TRBD1; cdr3_length: 15; j_call: TRBJ2-7; clone_size: -; cdr3_aa: CASRKDRGPSYEQYF; cdr3_nt: TGTGCCAGCAGAAAGGACAGGGGGCCCTCCTACGAGCAGTACTTC
v_call: TRBV7-8; d_call: -; cdr3_length: 18; j_call: TRBJ1-4; clone_size: once; cdr3_aa: CASSLVPWGQATNEKLFF; cdr3_nt: TGTGCCAGCAGCTTAGTCCCCTGGGGGCAGGCAACTAATGAAAAACTGTTTTTT
v_call: TRBV15; d_call: -; cdr3_length: 16; j_call: TRBJ2-2; clone_size: -; cdr3_aa: CATSRDLGAITGELFF; cdr3_nt: TGTGCCACCAGCAGAGATCTGGGGGCGATTACCGGGGAGCTGTTTTTT
v_call: TRBV27; d_call: TRBD1; cdr3_length: 16; j_call: TRBJ2-3; clone_size: -; cdr3_aa: CASSSPSGGVTYTQYF; cdr3_nt: TGTGCCAGCAGTTCCCCCTCAGGGGGCGTCACTTATACGCAGTATTTT
v_call: TRBV5-8; d_call: -; cdr3_length: 15; j_call: TRBJ2-7; clone_size: -; cdr3_aa: CASSWRTATLYEQYF; cdr3_nt: TGTGCCAGCAGCTGGCGGACAGCAACCCTCTACGAGCAGTACTTC
v_call: TRBV6-5; d_call: -; cdr3_length: 14; j_call: TRBJ1-2; clone_size: -; cdr3_aa: CASSYNSGGKGYTF; cdr3_nt: TGTGCCAGCAGTTATAATTCTGGTGGCAAGGGCTACACCTTC
v_call: TRBV6-2/TRBV6-3; d_call: -; cdr3_length: 15; j_call: TRBJ2-7; clone_size: few; cdr3_aa: CASSYDPGSSYEQYF; cdr3_nt: TGTGCCAGCAGTTACGACCCCGGGTCCTCCTACGAGCAGTACTTC